These 10 T cell receptor beta chains share one sample of origin, sequenced in a study of OX40 agonist ivuxolimab in advanced cancers. Clones were sequenced by immunoSEQ multiplex PCR, and TCRdb holds only the in-frame ones, with some missing. The sample has 100,000 to 150,000 clones; 90% to 95% are singletons. The input for sequencing was CD4+ or CD8+ T cells sorted from blood, taken in a trial of the OX40 agonist ivuxolimab. The source of these receptors is an adult with an advanced solid tumor such as melanoma, head and neck, liver or kidney cancer.

Notes on this clone: Other DNA sequences within the sample encode an identical CDR3. V gene TRBV6-5 combines with J gene TRBJ1-3; 8 bases map to TRBD1. The CDR3 is 14 amino acids. V lost 5 bases and J lost 7; bases outside the gene matches: 7. The germline V gene encodes CDR1 MNHEY and CDR2 SVGAGI. The CDR3 DNA reads TGTGCCAGCAGTCGCGGACAGGGTGGGAACACCATATATTTT. Translation: CASSRGQGGNTIYF.

V gene TRBV27 combines with J gene TRBJ2-1; 11 nucleotides align to TRBD2. The trim removed 3 bases at V and 8 bases at J, leaving 21 bases unmatched. Germline V gene data show CDR1 as MNHEY and CDR2 as SMNVEV (reference sequence). The CDR3 contains 20 residues. The chain's CDR3 is CASSFGPHKGLADPRHEQFF. CDR3 bases: TGTGCCAGCAGTTTCGGCCCCCATAAGGGACTAGCGGACCCGAGGCATGAGCAGTTCTTC.

V and J are TRBV2 and TRBJ1-4; D possibly corresponds to TRBD1 (5 bases). CDR1 is SNHLY, CDR2 FYNNEI, per germline. The CDR3 totals 16 residues. Trimming shortened V by 7 bases and J by 9 bases, and 24 bases separated the two germline ends. The chain's CDR3 is CASTPLSRGGFKKLFF. DNA of the CDR3: TGTGCCAGCACTCCCTTGAGTAGGGGAGGTTTTAAAAAACTGTTTTTT.

The chain has TRBV10-3 and TRBJ1-3; D is uncertain. CDR1 ENHRY and CDR2 SYGVKD come from the germline V gene. The CDR3 is 13 amino acids. Trimming cost V 4 bases and J 2 bases, with 6 bases left between them. DNA for the CDR3: TGTGCCATCAGTGCAGAGACTGGAAACACCATATATTTT. This gives the protein CAISAETGNTIYF.

The chain recombines TRBV5-5 with TRBJ1-3; D is ambiguous. Germline CDR1 SGHKS, CDR2 YYEKEE (reference sequence). The CDR3 loop spans 16 amino acids. V lost 0 bases to trimming and J lost 0 bases, with 10 bases between them. CDR3 coding DNA: TGTGCCAGCAGCTTGGGTCAGTTCCCCTCTGGAAACACCATATATTTT. It yields the protein CASSLGQFPSGNTIYF.

This sequence joins TRBV5-6 and TRBJ2-3, with 9 positions matching TRBD2. CDR3 length: 16 residues. Germline CDR1 is SGHDT and CDR2 is YYEEEE. The J segment lost 3 bases and the V segment lost 1 base, leaving 6 bases of the junction unmatched. The CDR3 loop reads CASSLNGGRGTDTQYF. The CDR3 DNA reads TGTGCCAGCAGCTTGAATGGCGGGAGGGGGACAGATACGCAGTATTTT.

V and J are TRBV6-1 and TRBJ1-3; D ambiguous. V was trimmed by 8 bases and J by 0 bases, leaving 8 bases between them. The V gene's germline CDR1 is MNHNS and CDR2 SASEGT. CDR3 length: 13 amino acids. The CDR3 DNA reads TGTGCCAGCGGAGGATTCTCTGGAAACACCATATATTTT. Residues: CASGGFSGNTIYF.

V is TRBV7-3 and J is TRBJ2-1, with 7 bases identical to TRBD2. Trimming cost V 1 base and J 5 bases; bases outside gene matches: 8. Germline CDR1 SGHTA, CDR2 FQGTGA. This CDR3 has 16 amino acids. The CDR3 DNA reads TGTGCCAGCAGCTTAATAGCGGGTCCTAGGAACAATGAGCAGTTCTTC. Protein: CASSLIAGPRNNEQFF.

This chain uses TRBV5-4 with TRBJ2-5, with 11 positions matching TRBD1. CDR3 length: 16 residues. The ends lost 3 bases at V and 2 bases at J; junction bases unmatched: 6. Germline V gene sequence: CDR1 SGHNT, CDR2 YYREEE (reference sequence). The CDR3 region is CASSSLGDRGQETQYF. The CDR3 coding sequence is TGTGCCAGCAGCTCATTGGGGGACAGGGGGCAAGAGACCCAGTACTTC.

This clone was seen more than once but under ten times. The chain combines TRBV19 with TRBJ2-1; D is possibly TRBD2 (6 bases). This CDR3 has 15 amino acids. Germline lookup yields CDR1 LNHDA and CDR2 SQIVND (reference sequence). V lost 4 bases, J lost 1 base, and 11 bases lay in between. As DNA, the CDR3 is TGTGCCAGTAGTAGATCGGGAGTATCCTACAATGAGCAGTTCTTC. Translation: CASSRSGVSYNEQFF.